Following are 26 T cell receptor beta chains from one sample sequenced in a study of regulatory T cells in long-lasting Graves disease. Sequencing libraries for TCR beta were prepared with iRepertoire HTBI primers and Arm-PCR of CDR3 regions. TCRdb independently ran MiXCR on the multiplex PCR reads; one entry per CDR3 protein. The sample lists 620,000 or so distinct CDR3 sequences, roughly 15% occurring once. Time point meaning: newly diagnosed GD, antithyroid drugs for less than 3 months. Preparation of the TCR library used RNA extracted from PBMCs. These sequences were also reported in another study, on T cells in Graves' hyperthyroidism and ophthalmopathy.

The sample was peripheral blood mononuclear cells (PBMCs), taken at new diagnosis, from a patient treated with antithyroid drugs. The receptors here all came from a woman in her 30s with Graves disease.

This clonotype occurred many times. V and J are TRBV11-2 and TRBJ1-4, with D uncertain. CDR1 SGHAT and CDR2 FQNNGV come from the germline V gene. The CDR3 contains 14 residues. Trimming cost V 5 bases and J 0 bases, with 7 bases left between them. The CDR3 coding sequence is TGTGCCAGCAGCCGGGCTACAACTAATGAAAAACTGTTTTTT. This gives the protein CASSRATTNEKLFF.

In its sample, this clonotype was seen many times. CDR3 coding DNA: TGTGCCAGCAGCTTCCCAGATACGCAGTATTTT. Amino acids: CASSFPDTQYF. V usage is TRBV11-2 and J usage is TRBJ2-3; D gene ambiguous. The CDR3 spans 11 residues. With 3 bases removed from V and 4 bases from J, the gap between germline ends came to 2 bases. Germline CDR1 reads SGHAT; CDR2 reads FQNNGV. Full variable domain (outside the CDR3, taken from reference TRBV11-2 and TRBJ2-3): EAGVAQSPRYKIIEKRQSVAFWCNPISGHATLYWYQQILGQGPKLLIQFQNNGVVDDSQLPKDRFSAERLKGVDSTLKIQPAKLEDSAVYLCASSFPDTQYFGPGTRLTVL.

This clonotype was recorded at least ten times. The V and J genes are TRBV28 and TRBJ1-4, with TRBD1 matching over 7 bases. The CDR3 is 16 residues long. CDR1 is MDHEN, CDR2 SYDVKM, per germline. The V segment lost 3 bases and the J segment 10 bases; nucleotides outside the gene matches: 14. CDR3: CASSLVLARGHSKLFF. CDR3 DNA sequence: TGTGCCAGCAGTTTGGTATTGGCGAGGGGGCATTCAAAACTGTTTTTT. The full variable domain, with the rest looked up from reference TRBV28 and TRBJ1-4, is DVKVTQSSRYLVKRTGEKVFLECVQDMDHENMFWYRQDPGLGLRLIYFSYDVKMKEKGDIPEGYSVSREKKERFSLILESASTNQTSMYLCASSLVLARGHSKLFFGSGTQLSVL.

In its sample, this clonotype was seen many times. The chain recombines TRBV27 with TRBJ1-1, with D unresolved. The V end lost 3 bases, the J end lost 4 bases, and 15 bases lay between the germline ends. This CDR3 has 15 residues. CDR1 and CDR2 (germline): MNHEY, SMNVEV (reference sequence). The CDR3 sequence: CASSLSSGAGTEAFF. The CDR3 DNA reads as TGTGCCAGCAGTTTGAGCTCAGGTGCGGGCACTGAAGCTTTCTTT.

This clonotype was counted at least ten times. The CDR3 DNA reads TGTGCCAGCAGTTTGGGACAGTTTTATCATGGCTACACCTTC. It is translated as CASSLGQFYHGYTF. V and J are TRBV28 and TRBJ1-2; 7 bases align to TRBD1. V trimming: 3 bases; J trimming: 6 bases; junction bases outside the gene matches: 7. The CDR3 runs 14 residues. Germline lookup yields CDR1 MDHEN and CDR2 SYDVKM.

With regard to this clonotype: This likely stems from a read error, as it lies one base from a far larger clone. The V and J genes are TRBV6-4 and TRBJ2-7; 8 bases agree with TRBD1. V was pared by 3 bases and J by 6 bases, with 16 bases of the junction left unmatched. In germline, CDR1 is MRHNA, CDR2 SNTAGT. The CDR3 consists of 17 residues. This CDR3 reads CASSEVSGGEIFCEQYF. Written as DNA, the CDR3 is TGTGCCAGCAGTGAAGTCTCAGGGGGCGAAATTTTCTGCGAGCAGTACTTC.

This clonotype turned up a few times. The CDR3, as DNA: TGTGCCAGCAGCACGCTAGCGGGAGGGCGGCGGGGAGAGACCCAGTACTTC. Translated, it gives CASSTLAGGRRGETQYF. The chain couples TRBV7-2 to TRBJ2-5; TRBD2 aligns across 12 bases. Germline CDR1 reads SGHTA; CDR2 reads FQGNSA. The CDR3 has 17 residues. With V trimmed by 5 bases and J by 4 bases, 11 bases remained unmatched.

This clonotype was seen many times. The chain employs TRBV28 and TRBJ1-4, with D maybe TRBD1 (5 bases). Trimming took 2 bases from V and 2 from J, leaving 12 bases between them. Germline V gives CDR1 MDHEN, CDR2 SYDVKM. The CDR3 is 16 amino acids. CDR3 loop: CASSLGGKSTNEKLFF. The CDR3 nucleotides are TGTGCCAGCAGTTTAGGGGGAAAGTCTACTAATGAAAAACTGTTTTTT.

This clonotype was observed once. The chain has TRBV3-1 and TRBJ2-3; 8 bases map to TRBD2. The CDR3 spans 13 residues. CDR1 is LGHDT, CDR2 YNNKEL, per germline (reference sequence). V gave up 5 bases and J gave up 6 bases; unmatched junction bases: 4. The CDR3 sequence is CASSRRGGDTQYF. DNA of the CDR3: TGTGCCAGCAGCAGACGGGGGGGCGATACGCAGTATTTT.

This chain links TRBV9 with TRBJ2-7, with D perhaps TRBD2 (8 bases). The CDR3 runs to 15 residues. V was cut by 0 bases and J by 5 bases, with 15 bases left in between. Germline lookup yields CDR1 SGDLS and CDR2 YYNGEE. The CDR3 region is CASSVAPGGGDEQYF. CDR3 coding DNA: TGTGCCAGCAGCGTAGCCCCGGGAGGGGGCGACGAGCAGTACTTC.

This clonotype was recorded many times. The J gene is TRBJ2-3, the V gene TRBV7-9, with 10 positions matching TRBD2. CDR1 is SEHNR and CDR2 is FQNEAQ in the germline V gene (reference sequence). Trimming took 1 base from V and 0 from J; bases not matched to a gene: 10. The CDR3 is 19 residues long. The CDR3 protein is CASSLGKSGSGRSTDTQYF. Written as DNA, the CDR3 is TGTGCCAGCAGCTTAGGAAAAAGTGGTAGCGGGAGGAGCACAGATACGCAGTATTTT. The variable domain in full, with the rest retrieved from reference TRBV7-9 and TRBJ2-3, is DTGVSQNPRHKITKRGQNVTFRCDPISEHNRLYWYRQTLGQGPEFLTYFQNEAQLEKSRLLSDRFSAERPKGSFSTLEIQRTEQGDSAMYLCASSLGKSGSGRSTDTQYFGPGTRLTVL.

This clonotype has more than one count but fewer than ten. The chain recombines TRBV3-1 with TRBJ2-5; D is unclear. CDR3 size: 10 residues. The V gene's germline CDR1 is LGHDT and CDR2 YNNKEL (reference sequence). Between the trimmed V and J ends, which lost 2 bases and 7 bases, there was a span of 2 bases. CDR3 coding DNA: TGTGCCAGCAGCCAAAGGACCCAGTACTTC. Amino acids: CASSQRTQYF.

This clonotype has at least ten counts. As DNA, the CDR3 is TGTGCCAGCAGCCGAGCGTCGGACGAGCAGTACTTC. This encodes CASSRASDEQYF. This sequence joins TRBV3-1 and TRBJ2-7; D gene unclear. V was shortened by 4 bases and J by 5 bases, with 9 bases between the two germline ends. This CDR3 is 12 amino acids long. Germline V CDR1 and CDR2: LGHDT, YNNKEL (reference sequence).

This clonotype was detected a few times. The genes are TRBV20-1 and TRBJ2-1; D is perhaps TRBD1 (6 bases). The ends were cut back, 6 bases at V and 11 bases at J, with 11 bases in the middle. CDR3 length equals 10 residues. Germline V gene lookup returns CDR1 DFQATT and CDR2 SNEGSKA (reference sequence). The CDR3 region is CSADQGQQFF. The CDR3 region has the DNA TGCAGTGCCGATCAGGGGCAGCAGTTCTTC.

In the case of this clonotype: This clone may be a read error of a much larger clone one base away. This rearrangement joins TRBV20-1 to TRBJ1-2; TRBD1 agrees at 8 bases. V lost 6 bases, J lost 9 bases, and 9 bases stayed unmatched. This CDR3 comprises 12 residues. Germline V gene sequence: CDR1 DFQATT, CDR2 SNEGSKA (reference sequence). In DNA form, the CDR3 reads TGCAGTGCCGCAAGGACAGGGCCCCGCTACACCTTC. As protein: CSAARTGPRYTF.

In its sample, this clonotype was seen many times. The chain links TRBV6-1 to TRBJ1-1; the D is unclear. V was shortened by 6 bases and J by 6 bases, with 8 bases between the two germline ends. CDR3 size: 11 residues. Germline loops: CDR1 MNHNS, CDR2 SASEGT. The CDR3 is CASRTRPEAFF. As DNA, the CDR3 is TGTGCCAGCAGGACAAGGCCTGAAGCTTTCTTT.

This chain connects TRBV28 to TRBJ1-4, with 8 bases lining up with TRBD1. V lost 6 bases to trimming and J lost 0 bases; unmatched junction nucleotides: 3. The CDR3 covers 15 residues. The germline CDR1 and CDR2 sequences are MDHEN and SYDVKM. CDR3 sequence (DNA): TGTGCCAGCAGGCTACAGGGGGCAACTAATGAAAAACTGTTTTTT. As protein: CASRLQGATNEKLFF.

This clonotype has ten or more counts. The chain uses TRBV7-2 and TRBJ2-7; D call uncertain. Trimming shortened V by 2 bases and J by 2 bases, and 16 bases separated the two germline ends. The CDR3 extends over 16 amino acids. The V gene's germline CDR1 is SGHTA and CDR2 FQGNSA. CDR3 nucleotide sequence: TGTGCCAGCAGCTTAAGAGGTCGTATACACGCCTACGAGCAGTACTTC. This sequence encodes CASSLRGRIHAYEQYF. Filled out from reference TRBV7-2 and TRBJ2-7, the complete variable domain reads GAGVSQSPSNKVTEKGKDVELRCDPISGHTALYWYRQSLGQGLEFLIYFQGNSAPDKSGLPSDRFSAERTGGSVSTLTIQRTQQEDSAVYLCASSLRGRIHAYEQYFGPGTRLTVT.

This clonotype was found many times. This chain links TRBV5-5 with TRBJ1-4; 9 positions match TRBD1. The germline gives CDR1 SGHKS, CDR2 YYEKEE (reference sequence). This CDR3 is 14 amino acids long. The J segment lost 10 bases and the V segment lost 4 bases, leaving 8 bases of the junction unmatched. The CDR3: CASSRRTGERKLFF. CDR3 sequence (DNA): TGTGCCAGCAGCCGACGGACAGGGGAAAGAAAACTGTTTTTT. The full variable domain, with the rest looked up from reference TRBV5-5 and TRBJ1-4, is DAGVTQSPTHLIKTRGQQVTLRCSPISGHKSVSWYQQVLGQGPQFIFQYYEKEERGRGNFPDRFSARQFPNYSSELNVNALLLGDSALYLCASSRRTGERKLFFGSGTQLSVL.

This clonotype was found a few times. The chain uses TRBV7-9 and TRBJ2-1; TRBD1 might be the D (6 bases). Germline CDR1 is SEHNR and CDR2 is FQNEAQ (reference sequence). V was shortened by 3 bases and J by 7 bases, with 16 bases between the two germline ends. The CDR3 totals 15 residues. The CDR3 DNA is TGTGCCAGCAGCTTCATGTTAACTAGGGGGAATGAGCAGTTCTTC. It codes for CASSFMLTRGNEQFF.

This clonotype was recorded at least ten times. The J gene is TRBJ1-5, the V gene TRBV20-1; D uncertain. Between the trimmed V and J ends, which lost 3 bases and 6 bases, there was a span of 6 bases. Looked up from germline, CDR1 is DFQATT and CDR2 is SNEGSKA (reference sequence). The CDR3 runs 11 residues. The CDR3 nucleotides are TGCAGTGCTAGTAAGGGTCAGCCCCAGCATTTT. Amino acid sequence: CSASKGQPQHF.

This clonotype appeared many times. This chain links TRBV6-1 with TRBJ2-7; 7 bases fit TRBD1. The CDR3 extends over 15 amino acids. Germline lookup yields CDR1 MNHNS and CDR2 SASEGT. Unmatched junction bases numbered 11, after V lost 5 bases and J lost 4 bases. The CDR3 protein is CASSQQGSTSYEQYF. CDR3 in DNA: TGTGCCAGCAGTCAACAGGGGTCCACCTCTTACGAGCAGTACTTC.

Written as DNA, the CDR3 is TGTGCCAGCAGCTTCGGGGACAGGGACAATGAGCAGTTCTTC. Its translation: CASSFGDRDNEQFF. The genes are TRBV7-2 and TRBJ2-1, with 9 bases identical to TRBD1. Germline loops: CDR1 SGHTA, CDR2 FQGNSA. This CDR3 comprises 14 residues. V was clipped by 3 bases and J by 5 bases; unmatched bases: 2.

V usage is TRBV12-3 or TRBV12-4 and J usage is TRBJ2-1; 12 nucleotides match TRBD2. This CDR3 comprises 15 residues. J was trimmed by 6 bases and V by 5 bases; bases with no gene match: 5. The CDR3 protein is CASSEPGLAGNEQFF. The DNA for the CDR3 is TGTGCCAGCAGTGAACCGGGACTAGCGGGCAATGAGCAGTTCTTC.

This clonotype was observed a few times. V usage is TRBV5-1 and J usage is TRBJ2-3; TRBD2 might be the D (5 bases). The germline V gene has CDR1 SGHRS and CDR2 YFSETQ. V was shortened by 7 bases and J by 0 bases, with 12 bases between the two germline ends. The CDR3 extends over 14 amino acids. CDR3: CASFSGTSTDTQYF. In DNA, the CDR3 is TGCGCCAGCTTCAGCGGAACTAGCACAGATACGCAGTATTTT.

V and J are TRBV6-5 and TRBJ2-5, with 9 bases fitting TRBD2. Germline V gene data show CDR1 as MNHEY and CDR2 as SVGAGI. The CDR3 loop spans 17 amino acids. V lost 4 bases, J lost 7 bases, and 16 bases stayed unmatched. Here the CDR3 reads CASSFSGRTGVEGTQYF. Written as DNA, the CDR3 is TGTGCCAGCAGTTTCAGCGGGAGGACGGGGGTTGAAGGGACCCAGTACTTC.